This T cell receptor beta chain derives from a study of shared clonotypes between healthy human individuals. Study-level background: Plates per donor: three CD4 naive, three CD4 memory, two CD8 naive, one CD8 memory. Notes on the study in general: Lower generation probabilities were found for non-shared clonotypes than for those shared by all four donors.

Genomic DNA per cell subset filled all wells of several immunoSEQ plates. Measured with immunoSEQ multiplex PCR; TCRdb has only the in-frame clones, and not every one. Found here are 950,000 to 1,300,000 clones, about 75% of them singletons; the top ten hold approximately 1.5%. Remarks on this clone: Antigen unknown.

Trimming took off 10 bases at V and 8 bases at J, with 20 bases between the two ends. The germline V gene encodes CDR1 LNHDA and CDR2 SQIVND (reference sequence). This CDR3 has 13 residues. The sequence was obtained from a man aged 18 to 30 in good health. The V gene is TRBV19, the J gene TRBJ1-2; D is unclear. The sample comprised memory CD4+ T cells sorted from blood. Subset of the sample: CD45RA-negative fraction. CDR3 DNA sequence: TGTGCCACTACATCTACATCCCGGGGAGGCTACACCTTC. This gives the protein CATTSTSRGGYTF. The full variable domain, rest sourced from reference TRBV19 and TRBJ1-2, is DGGITQSPKYLFRKEGQNVTLSCEQNLNHDAMYWYRQDPGQGLRLIYYSQIVNDFQKGDIAEGYSVSREKKESFPLTVTSAQKNPTAFYLCATTSTSRGGYTFGSGTRLTVV.